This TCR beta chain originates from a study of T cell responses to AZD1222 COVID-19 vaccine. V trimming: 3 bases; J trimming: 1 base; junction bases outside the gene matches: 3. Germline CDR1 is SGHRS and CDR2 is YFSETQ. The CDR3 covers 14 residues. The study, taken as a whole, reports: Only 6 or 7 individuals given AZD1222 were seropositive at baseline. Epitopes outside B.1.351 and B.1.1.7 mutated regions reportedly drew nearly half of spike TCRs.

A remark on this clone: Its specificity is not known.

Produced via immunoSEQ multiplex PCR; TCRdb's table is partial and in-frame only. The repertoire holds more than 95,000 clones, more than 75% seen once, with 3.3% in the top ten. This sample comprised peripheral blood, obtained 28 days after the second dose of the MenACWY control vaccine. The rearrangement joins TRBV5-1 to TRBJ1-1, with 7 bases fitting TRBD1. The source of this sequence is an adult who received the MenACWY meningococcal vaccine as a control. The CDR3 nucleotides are TGCGCCAGCAGCTACGGGACAGCGAACACTGAAGCTTTCTTT. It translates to CASSYGTANTEAFF.